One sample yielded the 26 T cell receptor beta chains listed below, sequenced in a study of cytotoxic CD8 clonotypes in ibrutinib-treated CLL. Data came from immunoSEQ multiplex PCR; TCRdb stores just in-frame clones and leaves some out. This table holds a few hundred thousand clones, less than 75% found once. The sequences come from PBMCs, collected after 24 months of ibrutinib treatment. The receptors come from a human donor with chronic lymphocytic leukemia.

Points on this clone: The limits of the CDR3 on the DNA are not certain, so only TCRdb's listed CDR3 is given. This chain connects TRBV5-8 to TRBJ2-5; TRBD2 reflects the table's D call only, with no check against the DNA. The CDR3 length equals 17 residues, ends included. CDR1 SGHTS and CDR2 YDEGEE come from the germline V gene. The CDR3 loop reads CASSLGTSGSFLETQYF.

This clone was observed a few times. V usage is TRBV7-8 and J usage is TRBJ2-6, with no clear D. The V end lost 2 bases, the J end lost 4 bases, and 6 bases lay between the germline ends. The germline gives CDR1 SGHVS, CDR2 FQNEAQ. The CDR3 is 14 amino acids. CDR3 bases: TGTGCCAGCAGCTTACGCGAGGGGGCCAACGTCCTGACTTTC. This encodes CASSLREGANVLTF.

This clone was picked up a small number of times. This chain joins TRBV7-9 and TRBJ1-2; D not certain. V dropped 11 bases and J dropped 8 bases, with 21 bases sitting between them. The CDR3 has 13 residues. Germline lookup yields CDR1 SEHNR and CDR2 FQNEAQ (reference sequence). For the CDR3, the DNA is TGTGCCGCTGGCGTGACCGCCACGGGGGGCTACACCTTC. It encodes CAAGVTATGGYTF.

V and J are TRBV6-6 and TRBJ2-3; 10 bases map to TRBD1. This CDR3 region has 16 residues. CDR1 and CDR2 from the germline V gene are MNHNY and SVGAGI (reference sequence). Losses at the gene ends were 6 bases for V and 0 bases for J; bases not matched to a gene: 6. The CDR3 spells CASRTRTGGSTDTQYF. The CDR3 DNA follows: TGTGCCAGCAGGACGAGGACAGGGGGAAGCACAGATACGCAGTATTTT.

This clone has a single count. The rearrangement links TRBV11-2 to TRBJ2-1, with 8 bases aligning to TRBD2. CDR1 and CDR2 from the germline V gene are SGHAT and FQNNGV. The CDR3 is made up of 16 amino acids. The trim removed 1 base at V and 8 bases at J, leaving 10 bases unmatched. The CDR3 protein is CASSLVLSGSGYEQFF. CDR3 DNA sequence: TGTGCCAGCAGCTTAGTCTTAAGCGGGAGCGGGTATGAGCAGTTCTTC.

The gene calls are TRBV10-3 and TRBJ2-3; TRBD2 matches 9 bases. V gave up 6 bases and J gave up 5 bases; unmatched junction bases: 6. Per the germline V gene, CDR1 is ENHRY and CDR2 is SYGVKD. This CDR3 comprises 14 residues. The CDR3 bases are TGTGCCATCAGGGGGACTAGCTTTGAAGATACGCAGTATTTT. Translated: CAIRGTSFEDTQYF.

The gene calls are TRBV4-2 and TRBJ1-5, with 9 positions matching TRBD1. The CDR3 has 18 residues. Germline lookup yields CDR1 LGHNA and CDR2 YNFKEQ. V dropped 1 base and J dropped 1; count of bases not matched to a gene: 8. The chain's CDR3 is CASSQGTGEVGSNQPQHF. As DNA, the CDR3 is TGTGCCAGCAGCCAAGGGACAGGGGAGGTAGGGAGCAATCAGCCCCAGCATTTT.

Here the CDR3 DNA reads TGCGCCAGCAGGGGACTAGCGGTGAGCACAGATACGCAGTATTTT. This codes for CASRGLAVSTDTQYF. The J gene is TRBJ2-3, the V gene TRBV5-1, with 11 bases lining up with TRBD2. Trimming took 5 bases from V and 0 from J; bases not matched to a gene: 2. Germline V gives CDR1 SGHRS, CDR2 YFSETQ. The CDR3 runs 15 residues.

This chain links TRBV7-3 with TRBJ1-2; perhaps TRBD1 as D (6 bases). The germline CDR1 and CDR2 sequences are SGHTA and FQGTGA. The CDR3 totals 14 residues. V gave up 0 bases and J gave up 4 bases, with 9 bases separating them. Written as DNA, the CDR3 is TGTGCCAGCAGCTTAACAGGAGGGGGCTATGGCTACACCTTC. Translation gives CASSLTGGGYGYTF.

The CDR3 loop reads CASSPGAGGTDTQYF. The CDR3 region has the DNA TGTGCCAGCAGCCCCGGAGCCGGGGGGACAGATACGCAGTATTTT. The chain combines TRBV28 with TRBJ2-3; TRBD2 matches at 7 bases. The germline gives CDR1 MDHEN, CDR2 SYDVKM. Trimming at V came to 6 bases and at J to 3 bases, leaving 9 bases not matched to a gene. The CDR3 covers 15 residues. Full variable domain (missing parts from reference TRBV28 and TRBJ2-3): DVKVTQSSRYLVKRTGEKVFLECVQDMDHENMFWYRQDPGLGLRLIYFSYDVKMKEKGDIPEGYSVSREKKERFSLILESASTNQTSMYLCASSPGAGGTDTQYFGPGTRLTVL.

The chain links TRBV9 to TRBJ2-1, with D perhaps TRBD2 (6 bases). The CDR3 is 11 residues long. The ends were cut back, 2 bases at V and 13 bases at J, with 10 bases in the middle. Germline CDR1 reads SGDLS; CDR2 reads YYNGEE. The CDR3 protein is CASSVEGPQFF. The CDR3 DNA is TGTGCCAGCAGCGTGGAGGGGCCCCAGTTCTTC.

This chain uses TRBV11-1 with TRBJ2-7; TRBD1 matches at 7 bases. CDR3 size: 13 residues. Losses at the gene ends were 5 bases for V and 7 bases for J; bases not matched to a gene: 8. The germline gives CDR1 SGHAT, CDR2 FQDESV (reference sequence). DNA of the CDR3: TGTGCCAGCAGCAGAAAGGGGGCAGGGGAGCAGTACTTC. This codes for CASSRKGAGEQYF. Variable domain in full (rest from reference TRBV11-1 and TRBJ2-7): EAEVAQSPRYKITEKSQAVAFWCDPISGHATLYWYRQILGQGPELLVQFQDESVVDDSQLPKDRFSAERLKGVDSTLKIQPAELGDSAMYLCASSRKGAGEQYFGPGTRLTVT.

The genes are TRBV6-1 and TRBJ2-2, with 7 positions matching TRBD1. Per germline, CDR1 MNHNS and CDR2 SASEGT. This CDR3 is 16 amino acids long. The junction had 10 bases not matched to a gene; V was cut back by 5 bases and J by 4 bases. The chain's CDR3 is CASSQVTGAATGELFF. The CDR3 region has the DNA TGTGCCAGCAGTCAAGTAACAGGGGCCGCCACCGGGGAGCTGTTTTTT.

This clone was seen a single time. This chain's CDR3 is CASSPLQAPPNYGYTF. The CDR3 DNA reads TGCGCCAGCAGCCCGTTACAGGCCCCCCCGAACTATGGCTACACCTTC. The chain uses TRBV4-3 and TRBJ1-2, with D possibly being TRBD1 (5 bases). The V and J ends lost 4 bases and 2 bases respectively, with 17 bases between them. CDR1 is LGHNA and CDR2 is YSLEER in the germline V gene. This CDR3 contains 16 residues.

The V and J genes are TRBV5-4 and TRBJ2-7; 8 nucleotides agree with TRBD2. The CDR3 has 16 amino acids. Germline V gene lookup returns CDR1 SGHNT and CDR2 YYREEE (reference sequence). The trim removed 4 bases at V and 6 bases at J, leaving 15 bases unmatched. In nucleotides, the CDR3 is TGTGCCAGCAGCCGGTTCGGGGGGGAGGCCCTTGGCGAGCAGTACTTC. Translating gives CASSRFGGEALGEQYF.

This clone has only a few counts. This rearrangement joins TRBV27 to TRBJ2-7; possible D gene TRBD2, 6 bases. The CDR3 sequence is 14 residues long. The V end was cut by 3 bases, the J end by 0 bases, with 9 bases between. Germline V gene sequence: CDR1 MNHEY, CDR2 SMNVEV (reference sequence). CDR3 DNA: TGTGCCAGCAGTTTTTGGGGGGACTCCTACGAGCAGTACTTC. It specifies CASSFWGDSYEQYF.

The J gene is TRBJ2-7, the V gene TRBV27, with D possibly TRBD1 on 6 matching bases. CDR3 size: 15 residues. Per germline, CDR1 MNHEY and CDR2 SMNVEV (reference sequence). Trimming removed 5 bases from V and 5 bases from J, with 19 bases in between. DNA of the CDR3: TGTGCCAGCAGTGCCTCACAGGGAAAGCTCCACGAGCAGTACTTC. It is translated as CASSASQGKLHEQYF.

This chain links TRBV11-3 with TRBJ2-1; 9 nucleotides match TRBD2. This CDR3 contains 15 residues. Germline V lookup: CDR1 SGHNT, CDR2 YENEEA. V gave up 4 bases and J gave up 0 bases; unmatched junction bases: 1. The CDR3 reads CASSSTSGSYNEQFF. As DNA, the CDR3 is TGTGCCAGCAGCTCGACTAGCGGCTCCTACAATGAGCAGTTCTTC. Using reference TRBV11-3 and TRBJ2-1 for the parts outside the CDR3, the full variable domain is EAGVVQSPRYKIIEKKQPVAFWCNPISGHNTLYWYLQNLGQGPELLIRYENEEAVDDSQLPKDRFSAERLKGVDSTLKIQPAELGDSAVYLCASSSTSGSYNEQFFGPGTRLTVL.

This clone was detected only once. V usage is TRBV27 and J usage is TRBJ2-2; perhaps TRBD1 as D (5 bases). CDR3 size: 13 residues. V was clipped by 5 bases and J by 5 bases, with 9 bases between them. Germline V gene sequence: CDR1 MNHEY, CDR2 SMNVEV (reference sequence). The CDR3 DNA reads TGTGCCAGCAGTCTCAGGGAAACCGGGGAGCTGTTTTTT. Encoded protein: CASSLRETGELFF.

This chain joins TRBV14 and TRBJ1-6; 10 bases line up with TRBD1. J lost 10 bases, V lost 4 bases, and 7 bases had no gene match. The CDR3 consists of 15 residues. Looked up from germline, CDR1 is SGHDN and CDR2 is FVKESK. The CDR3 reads CASSLGTGAVSPLHF. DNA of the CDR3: TGTGCCAGCAGCCTGGGGACAGGGGCCGTCTCACCCCTCCACTTT.

CDR3 residues: CASTSGSFGEQFF. As DNA, the CDR3 is TGTGCCAGCACGAGCGGGAGCTTCGGTGAGCAGTTCTTC. The chain has TRBV2 and TRBJ2-1, with TRBD2 matching 8 bases. With V trimmed by 7 bases and J by 9 bases, 8 bases remained unmatched. Germline loops: CDR1 SNHLY, CDR2 FYNNEI. This CDR3 is 13 amino acids long.

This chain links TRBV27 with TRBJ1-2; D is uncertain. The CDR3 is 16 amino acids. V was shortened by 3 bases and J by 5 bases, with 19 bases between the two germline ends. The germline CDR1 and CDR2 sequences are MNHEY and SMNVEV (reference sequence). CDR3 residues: CASSFLPGLHPYGYTF. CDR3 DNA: TGTGCCAGCAGTTTTCTACCGGGTCTCCACCCTTATGGCTACACCTTC.

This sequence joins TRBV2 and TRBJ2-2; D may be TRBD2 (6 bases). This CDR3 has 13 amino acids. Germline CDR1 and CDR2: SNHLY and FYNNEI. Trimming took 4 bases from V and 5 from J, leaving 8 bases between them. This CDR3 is CASSVGGTGELFF. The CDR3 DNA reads TGTGCCAGCAGTGTAGGAGGGACCGGGGAGCTGTTTTTT.

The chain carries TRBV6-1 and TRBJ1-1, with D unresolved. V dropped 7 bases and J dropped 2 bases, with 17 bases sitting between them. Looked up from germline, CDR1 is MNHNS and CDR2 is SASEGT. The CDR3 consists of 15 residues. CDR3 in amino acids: CASNRPNALNTEAFF. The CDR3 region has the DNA TGTGCCAGCAATCGTCCAAACGCCCTTAACACTGAAGCTTTCTTT.

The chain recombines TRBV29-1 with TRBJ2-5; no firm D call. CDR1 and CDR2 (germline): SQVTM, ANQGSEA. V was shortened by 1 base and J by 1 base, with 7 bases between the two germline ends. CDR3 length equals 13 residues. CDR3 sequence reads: CSVEGYGQETQYF. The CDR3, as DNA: TGCAGCGTTGAAGGTTACGGCCAAGAGACCCAGTACTTC.

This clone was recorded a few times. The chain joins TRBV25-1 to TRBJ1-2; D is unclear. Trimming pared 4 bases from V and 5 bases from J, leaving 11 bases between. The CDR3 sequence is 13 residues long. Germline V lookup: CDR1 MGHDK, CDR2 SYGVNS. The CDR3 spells CASSVPVGYGYTF. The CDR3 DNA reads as TGTGCCAGCAGTGTACCGGTTGGGTATGGCTACACCTTC.